A selection of T cell receptor beta chains follows, all from one sample in a study of CD8+ T cells in alopecia areata. TCRdb keeps only in-frame clones here, not all; method: immunoSEQ multiplex PCR. In the table there are about 220,000 clones, 50% to 70% of which are singletons. Sequences were derived from CD4+ T cells sorted from blood, sampled at week 4, from a patient treated with tofacitinib. These receptors came from a human donor with alopecia areata. CDR3s include the opening cysteine and the closing phenylalanine or tryptophan. D genes are given only for firm matches. Rows give clone size only sometimes, using once, few, many, or a class for an expanded clone.

clone_size j_call v_call d_call cdr3_nt cdr3_aa
. TRBJ1-2 TRBV6-5 . TGTGCCAGCAGCCAGTGGTCCCAAGATGGCTACACCTTC CASSQWSQDGYTF
few TRBJ2-2 TRBV7-6 TRBD2 TGTGCCAGCGGACCAACTAGCGGGGCGGTGGACGGGGAGCTGTTTTTT CASGPTSGAVDGELFF
. TRBJ1-1 TRBV25-1 TRBD1 TGTGCCAGCAGTCGGATCGGGACAGGAAACAGCTACACTGAAGCTTTCTTT CASSRIGTGNSYTEAFF
. TRBJ2-4 TRBV7-2 . TGTGCCAGCAGCGCGCTGGGAAGTAGCCGGTACTTC CASSALGSSRYF
once TRBJ2-1 TRBV29-1 . TGCAGCGTTAGACGGGTTTTATCCTACAATGAGCAGTTCTTC CSVRRVLSYNEQFF
. TRBJ2-7 TRBV9 TRBD2 TGTGCCAGCAGCGAGGGACTAGACCCTAAGGAGCAGTACTTC CASSEGLDPKEQYF
. TRBJ2-3 TRBV7-2 . TGTGCCAGCAGATACCGGGAGCGCCCAGGTACGCAGTATTTT CASRYRERPGTQYF
. TRBJ2-3 TRBV7-9 . TGTGCCAGCAGCTTACCTACGGGCACAGATACGCAGTATTTT CASSLPTGTDTQYF
many TRBJ1-6 TRBV4-3 TRBD1 TGCGCCAGCAGCCAAGATCGGGGGACAGTTAATTCACCCCTCCACTTT CASSQDRGTVNSPLHF
. TRBJ2-7 TRBV27 TRBD2 TGTGCCAGCAGTTCTGCGGGGGGGCCAAACTACGAGCAGTACTTC CASSSAGGPNYEQYF
. TRBJ2-1 TRBV29-1 . TGCAGCGTTAGGACCCTAGCTGGTGAGCAGTTCTTC CSVRTLAGEQFF
. TRBJ1-1 TRBV6-1 . TGTGCCAGCAGTAGGGGGGTGGATGCGGGAGATACTTTCTTT CASSRGVDAGDTFF
. TRBJ2-1 TRBV15 . TGTGCCACCGGGACGGTTTTTAATGAGCAGTTCTTC CATGTVFNEQFF
many TRBJ2-2 TRBV6-1 TRBD2 TGTGCCAGCAGCGCGACTAGCGGGGGAACCGGGGAGCTGTTTTTT CASSATSGGTGELFF